A selection of T cell receptor beta chains follows, all from one sample in a study of OX40 agonist ivuxolimab in advanced cancers. Profiling relied on immunoSEQ multiplex PCR, and the TCRdb table lists in-frame clones only, not all of them. Seen here are tens of thousands of clones, around 87% observed once, and the top ten hold just over 0.3%. This specimen consisted of CD4+ or CD8+ T cells sorted from blood, obtained in a trial of the OX40 agonist ivuxolimab. The receptors come from an adult with an advanced solid tumor such as melanoma, head and neck, liver or kidney cancer. Both conserved end residues are part of each CDR3. D genes are given only for firm matches. Clone sizes are given selectively: once, few, many, or a class where the clone is expanded.

v_call: TRBV27; j_call: TRBJ2-4; d_call: TRBD2; clone_size: NA; cdr3_aa: CASSPISGLAGFTAKNIQYF; cdr3_nt: TGTGCCAGCAGTCCGATCTCGGGACTAGCGGGATTTACAGCCAAAAACATTCAGTACTTC
v_call: TRBV2; j_call: TRBJ2-3; d_call: NA; clone_size: NA; cdr3_aa: CASSAFRGLTDTQYF; cdr3_nt: TGTGCCAGCAGCGCCTTTAGGGGGTTAACAGATACGCAGTATTTT
v_call: TRBV6-6; j_call: TRBJ2-1; d_call: TRBD2; clone_size: NA; cdr3_aa: CASTRAGGQNEQFF; cdr3_nt: TGTGCCAGCACCCGGGCGGGGGGCCAAAATGAGCAGTTCTTC
v_call: TRBV7-9; j_call: TRBJ1-4; d_call: NA; clone_size: NA; cdr3_aa: CASSLVPGTGSGFNEKLFF; cdr3_nt: TGTGCCAGCAGCTTAGTCCCCGGGACTGGATCGGGTTTTAATGAAAAACTGTTTTTT
v_call: TRBV18; j_call: TRBJ1-6; d_call: NA; clone_size: NA; cdr3_aa: CASSFQGDSYNSPLHF; cdr3_nt: TGTGCCAGCTCATTCCAAGGAGATTCCTATAATTCACCCCTCCACTTT
v_call: TRBV7-2; j_call: TRBJ2-1; d_call: NA; clone_size: once; cdr3_aa: CANSLDSGGKFF; cdr3_nt: TGTGCCAACAGCCTGGACAGTGGGGGGAAGTTCTTC
v_call: TRBV5-1; j_call: TRBJ2-5; d_call: TRBD2; clone_size: few; cdr3_aa: CASSSGLAGGYETQYF; cdr3_nt: TGCGCCAGCAGTTCGGGACTAGCGGGGGGATATGAGACCCAGTACTTC
v_call: TRBV5-5; j_call: TRBJ1-2; d_call: NA; clone_size: NA; cdr3_aa: CASSSVETGPYGYTF; cdr3_nt: TGTGCCAGCAGCTCCGTTGAGACAGGACCCTATGGCTACACCTTC
v_call: TRBV5-1; j_call: TRBJ2-3; d_call: NA; clone_size: NA; cdr3_aa: CASSLKGGLSSTDTQYF; cdr3_nt: TGCGCCAGCAGCCTGAAGGGGGGCCTATCTAGCACAGATACGCAGTATTTT
v_call: TRBV6-4; j_call: TRBJ2-3; d_call: NA; clone_size: NA; cdr3_aa: CAHRAPDTQYF; cdr3_nt: TGTGCCCATCGAGCCCCAGATACGCAGTATTTT
v_call: TRBV29-1; j_call: TRBJ2-7; d_call: NA; clone_size: NA; cdr3_aa: CSVGHGESYEQYF; cdr3_nt: TGCAGCGTTGGGCACGGGGAGTCCTACGAGCAGTACTTC
v_call: TRBV20-1; j_call: TRBJ2-5; d_call: NA; clone_size: NA; cdr3_aa: CSAIGKETQYF; cdr3_nt: TGCAGTGCTATAGGAAAAGAGACCCAGTACTTC
v_call: TRBV5-1; j_call: TRBJ1-3; d_call: TRBD1; clone_size: NA; cdr3_aa: CASSLAGQGAGNTIYF; cdr3_nt: TGCGCCAGCAGCTTGGCGGGACAGGGGGCTGGAAACACCATATATTTT
v_call: TRBV5-1; j_call: TRBJ2-1; d_call: TRBD2; clone_size: few; cdr3_aa: CASSSGLAGGKSSYNEQFF; cdr3_nt: TGCGCCAGCAGCTCCGGACTAGCGGGGGGTAAGAGCTCCTACAATGAGCAGTTCTTC
v_call: TRBV10-3; j_call: TRBJ1-5; d_call: NA; clone_size: NA; cdr3_aa: CAISEQGLGQPQHF; cdr3_nt: TGTGCCATCAGTGAACAGGGATTGGGTCAGCCCCAGCATTTT
v_call: TRBV4-2; j_call: TRBJ1-1; d_call: NA; clone_size: NA; cdr3_aa: CASSQDGVNTEAFF; cdr3_nt: TGTGCCAGCAGCCAAGATGGGGTGAACACTGAAGCTTTCTTT
v_call: TRBV4-3; j_call: TRBJ2-3; d_call: NA; clone_size: NA; cdr3_aa: CASSQEGGADTQYF; cdr3_nt: TGCGCCAGCAGCCAAGAAGGGGGGGCAGATACGCAGTATTTT
v_call: TRBV4-2; j_call: TRBJ2-3; d_call: TRBD2; clone_size: NA; cdr3_aa: CASSQGLGGGPGADTQYF; cdr3_nt: TGTGCCAGCAGCCAGGGTCTCGGGGGGGGCCCCGGGGCAGATACGCAGTATTTT
v_call: TRBV25-1; j_call: TRBJ1-1; d_call: NA; clone_size: NA; cdr3_aa: CASSALPWTEAFF; cdr3_nt: TGTGCCAGCAGTGCCCTCCCCTGGACTGAAGCTTTCTTT
v_call: TRBV5-1; j_call: TRBJ2-3; d_call: NA; clone_size: NA; cdr3_aa: CASSQGQDTQYF; cdr3_nt: TGCGCCAGCAGCCAGGGGCAAGATACGCAGTATTTT
v_call: TRBV15; j_call: TRBJ1-4; d_call: NA; clone_size: NA; cdr3_aa: CATSRGDGLANEKLFF; cdr3_nt: TGTGCCACCAGCAGAGGCGATGGGTTGGCTAATGAAAAACTGTTTTTT
v_call: TRBV19; j_call: TRBJ2-3; d_call: NA; clone_size: NA; cdr3_aa: CASSRGPSTDTQYF; cdr3_nt: TGTGCCAGTAGTAGGGGCCCCAGCACAGATACGCAGTATTTT
v_call: TRBV7-2; j_call: TRBJ1-4; d_call: NA; clone_size: NA; cdr3_aa: CASSPGPGGEKLFF; cdr3_nt: TGTGCCAGCAGCCCCGGACCTGGAGGGGAAAAACTGTTTTTT
v_call: TRBV11-2; j_call: TRBJ1-2; d_call: TRBD1; clone_size: once; cdr3_aa: CASSLVGRQGILDTF; cdr3_nt: TGTGCCAGCAGCTTAGTCGGTCGACAGGGTATCCTGGACACCTTC
v_call: TRBV9; j_call: TRBJ2-7; d_call: NA; clone_size: once; cdr3_aa: CASSVAAVSSYEQYF; cdr3_nt: TGTGCCAGCAGCGTTGCAGCCGTGAGCTCCTACGAGCAGTACTTC
v_call: TRBV6-5; j_call: TRBJ1-1; d_call: NA; clone_size: NA; cdr3_aa: CASSSAAFEAFF; cdr3_nt: TGTGCCAGCAGTTCGGCCGCATTCGAAGCTTTCTTT
v_call: TRBV6-4; j_call: TRBJ2-3; d_call: TRBD1; clone_size: NA; cdr3_aa: CASSVPGQLYF; cdr3_nt: TGTGCCAGCAGTGTCCCGGGACAGCTATATTTT
v_call: TRBV5-4; j_call: TRBJ1-2; d_call: TRBD1; clone_size: few; cdr3_aa: CASSLEMGTDYGYTF; cdr3_nt: TGTGCCAGCAGCTTGGAAATGGGGACAGATTATGGCTACACCTTC
v_call: TRBV2; j_call: TRBJ1-2; d_call: TRBD1; clone_size: NA; cdr3_aa: CASRLGTASYGYTF; cdr3_nt: TGTGCCAGCAGGCTCGGGACAGCCTCCTATGGCTACACCTTC
v_call: TRBV7-9; j_call: TRBJ2-7; d_call: TRBD2; clone_size: NA; cdr3_aa: CASSLAASGGPFSYEQYF; cdr3_nt: TGTGCCAGCAGCTTAGCGGCTAGCGGGGGACCCTTCTCCTACGAGCAGTACTTC
v_call: TRBV19; j_call: TRBJ2-3; d_call: NA; clone_size: NA; cdr3_aa: CASTPRATTDTQYF; cdr3_nt: TGTGCCAGTACCCCAAGGGCCACCACAGATACGCAGTATTTT
v_call: TRBV2; j_call: TRBJ1-6; d_call: TRBD1; clone_size: NA; cdr3_aa: CAGWTGRSYNSPLHF; cdr3_nt: TGTGCCGGTTGGACAGGGCGCTCCTATAATTCACCCCTCCACTTT
v_call: TRBV19; j_call: TRBJ1-1; d_call: NA; clone_size: NA; cdr3_aa: CASSMRITEAFF; cdr3_nt: TGTGCCAGTAGTATGAGGATCACTGAAGCTTTCTTT
v_call: TRBV2; j_call: TRBJ2-5; d_call: NA; clone_size: NA; cdr3_aa: CGSMGETQYF; cdr3_nt: TGTGGTAGCATGGGGGAGACCCAGTACTTC
v_call: TRBV19; j_call: TRBJ1-4; d_call: TRBD1; clone_size: NA; cdr3_aa: CASTSGGGEKLFF; cdr3_nt: TGTGCCAGTACTTCAGGGGGCGGTGAAAAACTGTTTTTT
v_call: TRBV7-2; j_call: TRBJ2-2; d_call: TRBD2; clone_size: once; cdr3_aa: CASRIAGGQGTGELFF; cdr3_nt: TGTGCCAGCAGGATAGCGGGGGGCCAGGGGACCGGGGAGCTGTTTTTT
v_call: TRBV5-8; j_call: TRBJ2-7; d_call: NA; clone_size: NA; cdr3_aa: CASSLGYEQYF; cdr3_nt: TGTGCCAGCAGCTTGGGCTACGAGCAGTACTTC
v_call: TRBV6-1; j_call: TRBJ2-7; d_call: TRBD1; clone_size: NA; cdr3_aa: CASRSVGQGRNEQYF; cdr3_nt: TGTGCCAGCCGCTCCGTGGGACAGGGGAGAAACGAGCAGTACTTC
v_call: TRBV27; j_call: TRBJ2-7; d_call: NA; clone_size: NA; cdr3_aa: CASSLVDSHYEQYF; cdr3_nt: TGTGCCAGCAGTTTGGTCGACAGCCACTACGAGCAGTACTTC
v_call: TRBV6-5; j_call: TRBJ1-1; d_call: NA; clone_size: NA; cdr3_aa: CASSYPAIGREGEAFF; cdr3_nt: TGTGCCAGCAGTTACCCCGCGATTGGACGGGAAGGTGAAGCTTTCTTT
v_call: TRBV6-8; j_call: TRBJ1-2; d_call: TRBD1; clone_size: NA; cdr3_aa: CASTVQGYDYGYTF; cdr3_nt: TGTGCCAGCACTGTACAGGGGTACGACTATGGCTACACCTTC
v_call: TRBV5-1; j_call: TRBJ2-3; d_call: NA; clone_size: NA; cdr3_aa: CASRPDGGTQYF; cdr3_nt: TGCGCCAGCAGGCCCGACGGGGGTACGCAGTATTTT
v_call: TRBV12-2; j_call: TRBJ2-1; d_call: NA; clone_size: NA; cdr3_aa: CASRLQDRAYNEQFF; cdr3_nt: TGTGCAAGTCGCCTCCAGGACAGGGCATACAATGAGCAGTTCTTC
v_call: TRBV5-1; j_call: TRBJ1-2; d_call: TRBD1; clone_size: NA; cdr3_aa: CASSPKRAGGASVYGYTF; cdr3_nt: TGCGCCAGCAGCCCAAAGAGGGCAGGGGGCGCTTCTGTCTATGGCTACACCTTC
v_call: TRBV18; j_call: TRBJ2-1; d_call: TRBD1; clone_size: NA; cdr3_aa: CASSPGAGQGGNEQFF; cdr3_nt: TGTGCCAGCTCACCCGGGGCGGGACAGGGTGGCAATGAGCAGTTCTTC
v_call: TRBV7-9; j_call: TRBJ2-7; d_call: NA; clone_size: NA; cdr3_aa: CASSIVGQPSSYEQYF; cdr3_nt: TGTGCCAGCAGCATCGTAGGGCAGCCTTCCTCCTACGAGCAGTACTTC
v_call: TRBV7-9; j_call: TRBJ2-3; d_call: TRBD1; clone_size: NA; cdr3_aa: CASSLGTGLRDTQYF; cdr3_nt: TGTGCCAGCAGCCTAGGGACAGGGCTGAGGGATACGCAGTATTTT
v_call: TRBV25-1; j_call: TRBJ2-7; d_call: NA; clone_size: NA; cdr3_aa: CASSDFGQTYEQYF; cdr3_nt: TGTGCCAGCAGTGACTTCGGACAAACCTACGAGCAGTACTTC
v_call: TRBV11-2; j_call: TRBJ1-5; d_call: NA; clone_size: NA; cdr3_aa: CASSLMVFQDGAGNQPQHF; cdr3_nt: TGTGCCAGCAGCTTAATGGTCTTCCAGGATGGTGCGGGGAATCAGCCCCAGCATTTT
v_call: TRBV5-1; j_call: TRBJ1-2; d_call: NA; clone_size: NA; cdr3_aa: CASSSTGIYGYTF; cdr3_nt: TGCGCCAGCAGCTCGACCGGGATCTATGGCTACACCTTC
v_call: TRBV27; j_call: TRBJ2-1; d_call: TRBD2; clone_size: NA; cdr3_aa: CASSARLAGGLNEQFF; cdr3_nt: TGTGCCAGCAGTGCGAGACTAGCGGGGGGGCTGAATGAGCAGTTCTTC
v_call: TRBV18; j_call: TRBJ1-2; d_call: NA; clone_size: once; cdr3_aa: CASSPGGGLSNYGYTF; cdr3_nt: TGTGCCAGCTCACCAGGGGGAGGCCTTTCTAACTATGGCTACACCTTC
v_call: TRBV9; j_call: TRBJ1-3; d_call: TRBD1; clone_size: NA; cdr3_aa: CASSVAGGGTAGNTIYF; cdr3_nt: TGTGCCAGCAGCGTAGCGGGTGGAGGGACAGCTGGAAACACCATATATTTT
v_call: TRBV6-6; j_call: TRBJ1-2; d_call: NA; clone_size: NA; cdr3_aa: CASSLQGNYGYTF; cdr3_nt: TGTGCCAGCAGTCTCCAGGGGAACTATGGCTACACCTTC
v_call: TRBV7-2; j_call: TRBJ1-4; d_call: TRBD1; clone_size: NA; cdr3_aa: CASSTRQGPNEKLFF; cdr3_nt: TGTGCCAGCAGCACCAGACAGGGGCCTAATGAAAAACTGTTTTTT
v_call: TRBV28; j_call: TRBJ2-7; d_call: TRBD1; clone_size: NA; cdr3_aa: CASSIGTVDYEQYF; cdr3_nt: TGTGCCAGCAGTATAGGGACAGTGGACTACGAGCAGTACTTC
v_call: TRBV19; j_call: TRBJ2-1; d_call: TRBD2; clone_size: NA; cdr3_aa: CASSTGTSGGAYNEQFF; cdr3_nt: TGTGCCAGTAGTACTGGGACTAGCGGGGGCGCTTACAATGAGCAGTTCTTC
v_call: TRBV18; j_call: TRBJ2-2; d_call: TRBD1; clone_size: once; cdr3_aa: CASSPPARGLITGELFF; cdr3_nt: TGTGCCAGCTCACCACCGGCCAGGGGGCTTATCACCGGGGAGCTGTTTTTT
v_call: TRBV11-2; j_call: TRBJ2-7; d_call: NA; clone_size: NA; cdr3_aa: CASSRGHSSYEQYF; cdr3_nt: TGTGCCAGCAGCCGGGGACACAGCTCCTACGAGCAGTACTTC
v_call: TRBV11-2; j_call: TRBJ1-1; d_call: NA; clone_size: NA; cdr3_aa: CASTIRQNTEAFF; cdr3_nt: TGTGCCAGCACTATTCGACAGAACACTGAAGCTTTCTTT